This entry describes one T cell receptor (beta chain). This entry is derived from a study of blood T cell repertoires in COVID-19. Study context: The analysed material was cDNA or gDNA that came from T cells, B-cell-depleted T cells, or PBMCs.

Original processing notes: Using reference gene primer amplification, nucleated cell counts were estimated. Profiled with immunoSEQ multiplex PCR; TCRdb holds only in-frame clones, not every one. The V and J calls and clone size come from that table; D and trimming were worked out from the DNA. The repertoire holds fewer than 450,000 clones, with about 90% as singletons. Categorization into cohorts depended on clinical history that participants reported. The material sequenced was PBMCs or T cells enriched from blood (not recorded which). The clonotype originates from a woman in her thirties who had recovered from COVID-19.

CDR3 residues: CAISEINQGGNTIYF. In DNA, the CDR3 is TGTGCCATCAGTGAAATCAACCAGGGGGGAAACACCATATATTTT. The chain combines TRBV10-3 with TRBJ1-3, with D possibly matching TRBD1 (6 bases). V dropped 3 bases and J dropped 4 bases, with 13 bases sitting between them. The germline V gene encodes CDR1 ENHRY and CDR2 SYGVKD. CDR3 length equals 15 residues.